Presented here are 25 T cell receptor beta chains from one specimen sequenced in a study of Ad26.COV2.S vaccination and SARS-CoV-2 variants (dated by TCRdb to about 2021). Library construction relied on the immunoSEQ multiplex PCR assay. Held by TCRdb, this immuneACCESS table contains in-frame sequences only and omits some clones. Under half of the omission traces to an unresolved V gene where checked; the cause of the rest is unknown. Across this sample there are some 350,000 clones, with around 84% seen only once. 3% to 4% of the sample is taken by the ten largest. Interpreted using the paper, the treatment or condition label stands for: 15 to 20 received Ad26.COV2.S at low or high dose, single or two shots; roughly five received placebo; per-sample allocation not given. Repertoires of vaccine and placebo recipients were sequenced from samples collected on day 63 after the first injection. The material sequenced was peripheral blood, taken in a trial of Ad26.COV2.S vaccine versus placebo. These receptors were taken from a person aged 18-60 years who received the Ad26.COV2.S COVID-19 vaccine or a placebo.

The CDR3 spells CSPTSAATYNEQFF. CDR3 coding DNA: TGCAGCCCTACTAGCGCCGCGACCTACAATGAGCAGTTCTTC. The chain recombines TRBV29-1 with TRBJ2-1; 7 bases fit TRBD2. This CDR3 is 14 amino acids long. The trim removed 8 bases at V and 2 bases at J, leaving 9 bases unmatched. Per the germline V gene, CDR1 is SQVTM and CDR2 is ANQGSEA.

The DNA of the CDR3 is TGTGCCAGCAGCATAAGACAGGGGGCCGGCCTCGAGCAGTACTTC. Protein: CASSIRQGAGLEQYF. The chain combines TRBV5-8 with TRBJ2-7, with 10 bases aligning to TRBD1. The CDR3 has 15 residues. V gave up 4 bases and J gave up 6 bases; unmatched junction bases: 10. Germline CDR1 SGHTS, CDR2 YDEGEE.

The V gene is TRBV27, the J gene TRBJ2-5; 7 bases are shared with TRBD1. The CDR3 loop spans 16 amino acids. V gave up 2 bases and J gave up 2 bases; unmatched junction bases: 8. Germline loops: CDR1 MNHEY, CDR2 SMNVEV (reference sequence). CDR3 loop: CASSLGAGGEQETQYF. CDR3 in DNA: TGTGCCAGCAGTTTAGGGGCAGGGGGAGAGCAAGAGACCCAGTACTTC.

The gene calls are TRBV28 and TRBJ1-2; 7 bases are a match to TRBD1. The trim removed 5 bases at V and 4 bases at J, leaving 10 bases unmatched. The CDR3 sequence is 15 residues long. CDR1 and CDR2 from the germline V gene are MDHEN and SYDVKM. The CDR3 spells CASSTRGRVIYGYTF. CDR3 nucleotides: TGTGCCAGCAGTACGAGGGGGCGCGTGATCTATGGCTACACCTTC.

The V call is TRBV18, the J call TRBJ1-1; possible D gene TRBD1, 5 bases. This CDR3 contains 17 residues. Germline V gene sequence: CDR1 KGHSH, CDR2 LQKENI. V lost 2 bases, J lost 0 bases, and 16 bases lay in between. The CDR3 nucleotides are TGTGCCAGCTCACCAATACAGGTAGCAGGAATGAACACTGAAGCTTTCTTT. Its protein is CASSPIQVAGMNTEAFF.

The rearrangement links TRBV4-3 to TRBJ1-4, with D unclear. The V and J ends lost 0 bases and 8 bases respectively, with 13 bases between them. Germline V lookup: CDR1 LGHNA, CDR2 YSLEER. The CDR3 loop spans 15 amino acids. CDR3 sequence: CASSQERITTEKLFF. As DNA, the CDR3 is TGCGCCAGCAGCCAAGAGAGGATTACAACCGAAAAACTGTTTTTT.

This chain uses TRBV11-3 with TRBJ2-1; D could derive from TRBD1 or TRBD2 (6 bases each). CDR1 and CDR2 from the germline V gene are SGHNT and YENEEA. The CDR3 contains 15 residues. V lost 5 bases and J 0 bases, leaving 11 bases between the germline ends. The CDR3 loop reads CASSRRGPSYNEQFF. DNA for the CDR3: TGTGCCAGCAGCCGACGGGGGCCCTCCTACAATGAGCAGTTCTTC.

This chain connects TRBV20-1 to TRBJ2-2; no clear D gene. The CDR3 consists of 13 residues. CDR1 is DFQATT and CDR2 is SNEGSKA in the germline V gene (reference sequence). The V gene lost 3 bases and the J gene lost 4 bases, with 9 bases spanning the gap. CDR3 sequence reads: CSASNRATGELFF. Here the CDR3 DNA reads TGCAGTGCTAGTAACAGAGCCACCGGGGAGCTGTTTTTT.

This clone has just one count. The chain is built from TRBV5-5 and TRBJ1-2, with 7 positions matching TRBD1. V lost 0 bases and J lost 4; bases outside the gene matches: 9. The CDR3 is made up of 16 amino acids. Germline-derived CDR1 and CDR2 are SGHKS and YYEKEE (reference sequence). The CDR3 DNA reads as TGTGCCAGCAGCTTGGGCCAAGGGGGCCCGGGCTATGGCTACACCTTC. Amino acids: CASSLGQGGPGYGYTF.

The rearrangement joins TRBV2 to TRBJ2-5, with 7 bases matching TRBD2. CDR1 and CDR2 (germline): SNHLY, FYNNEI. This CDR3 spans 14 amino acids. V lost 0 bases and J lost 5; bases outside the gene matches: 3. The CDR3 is CASSEAAGGETQYF. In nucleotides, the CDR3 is TGTGCCAGCAGTGAAGCGGCCGGGGGGGAGACCCAGTACTTC.

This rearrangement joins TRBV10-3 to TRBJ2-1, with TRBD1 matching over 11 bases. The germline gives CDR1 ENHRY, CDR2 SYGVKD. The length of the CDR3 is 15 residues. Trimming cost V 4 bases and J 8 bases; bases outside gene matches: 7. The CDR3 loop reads CAISGRDRGLYEQFF. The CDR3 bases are TGTGCCATCAGTGGCCGGGACAGGGGGTTATATGAGCAGTTCTTC.

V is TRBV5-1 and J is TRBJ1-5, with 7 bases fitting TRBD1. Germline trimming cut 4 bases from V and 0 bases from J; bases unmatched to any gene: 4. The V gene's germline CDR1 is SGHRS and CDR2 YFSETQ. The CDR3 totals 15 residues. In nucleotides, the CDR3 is TGCGCCAGCAGCCCGGGACAGTATAGCAATCAGCCCCAGCATTTT. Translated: CASSPGQYSNQPQHF.

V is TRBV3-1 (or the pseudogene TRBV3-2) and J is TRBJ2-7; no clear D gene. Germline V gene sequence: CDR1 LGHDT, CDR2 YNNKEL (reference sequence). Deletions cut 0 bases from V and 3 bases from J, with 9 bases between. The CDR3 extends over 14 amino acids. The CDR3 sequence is CASSQEGRIYEQYF. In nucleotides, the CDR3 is TGTGCCAGCAGCCAAGAAGGGCGGATCTACGAGCAGTACTTC.

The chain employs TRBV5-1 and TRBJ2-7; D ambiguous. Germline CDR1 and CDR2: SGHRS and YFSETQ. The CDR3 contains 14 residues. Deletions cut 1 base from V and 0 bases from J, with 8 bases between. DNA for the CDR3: TGCGCCAGCAGCTTGCAAGGGTCCTCCTACGAGCAGTACTTC. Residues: CASSLQGSSYEQYF.

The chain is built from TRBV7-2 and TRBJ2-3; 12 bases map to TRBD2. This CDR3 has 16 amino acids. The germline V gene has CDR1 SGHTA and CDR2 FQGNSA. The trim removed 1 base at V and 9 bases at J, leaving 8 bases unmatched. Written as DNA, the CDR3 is TGTGCCAGCAGCTTAGGGACTAGCGGGGAGGGGCGCACGCAGTATTTT. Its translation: CASSLGTSGEGRTQYF.

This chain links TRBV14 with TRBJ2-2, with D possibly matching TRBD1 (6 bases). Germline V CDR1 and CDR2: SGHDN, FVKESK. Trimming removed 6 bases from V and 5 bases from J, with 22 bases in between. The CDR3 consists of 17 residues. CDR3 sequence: CASRQNQPEGGTGELFF. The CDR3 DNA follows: TGTGCCAGCAGGCAAAATCAGCCAGAAGGGGGTACCGGGGAGCTGTTTTTT.

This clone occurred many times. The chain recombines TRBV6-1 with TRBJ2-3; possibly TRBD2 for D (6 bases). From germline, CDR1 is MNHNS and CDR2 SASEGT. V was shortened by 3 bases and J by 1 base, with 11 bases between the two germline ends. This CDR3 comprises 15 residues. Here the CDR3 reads CASSDFGGGTDTQYF. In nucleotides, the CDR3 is TGTGCCAGCAGTGATTTTGGCGGGGGCACAGATACGCAGTATTTT.

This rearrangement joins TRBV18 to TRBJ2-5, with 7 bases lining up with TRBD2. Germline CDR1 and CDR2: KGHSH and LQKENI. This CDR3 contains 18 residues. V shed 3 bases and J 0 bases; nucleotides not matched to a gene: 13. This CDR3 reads CASSPWASGRTYQETQYF. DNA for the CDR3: TGTGCCAGCTCACCCTGGGCTAGCGGAAGAACTTACCAAGAGACCCAGTACTTC.

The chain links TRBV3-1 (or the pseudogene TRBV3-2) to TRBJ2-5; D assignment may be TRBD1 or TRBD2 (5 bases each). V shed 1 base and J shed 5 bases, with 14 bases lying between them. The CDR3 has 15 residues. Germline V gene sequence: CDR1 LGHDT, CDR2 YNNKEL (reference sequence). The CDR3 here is CASSQGSRGGETQYF. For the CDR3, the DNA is TGTGCCAGCAGCCAAGGAAGCCGGGGCGGGGAGACCCAGTACTTC.

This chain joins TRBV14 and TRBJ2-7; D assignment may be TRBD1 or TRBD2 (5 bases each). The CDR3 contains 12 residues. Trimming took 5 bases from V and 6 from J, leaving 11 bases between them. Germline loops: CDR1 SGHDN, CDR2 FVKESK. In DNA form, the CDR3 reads TGTGCCAGCAGCGTGACAGAGGGCGAGCAGTACTTC. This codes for CASSVTEGEQYF.

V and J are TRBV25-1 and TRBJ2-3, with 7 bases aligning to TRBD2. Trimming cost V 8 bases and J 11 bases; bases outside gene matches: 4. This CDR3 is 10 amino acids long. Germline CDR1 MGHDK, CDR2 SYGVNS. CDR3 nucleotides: TGTGCCAGCTCGGGGAGGGGGCAGTATTTT. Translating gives CASSGRGQYF.

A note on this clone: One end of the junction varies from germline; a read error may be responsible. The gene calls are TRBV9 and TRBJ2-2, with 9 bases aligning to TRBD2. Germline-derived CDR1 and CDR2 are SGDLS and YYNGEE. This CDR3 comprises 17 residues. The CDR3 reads CASSTRSSGSNTGELFF. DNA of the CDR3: TGTGCCAGCAGCACCCGAAGTAGCGGGAGTAACACGGGGGAGCTGTTTTTT.

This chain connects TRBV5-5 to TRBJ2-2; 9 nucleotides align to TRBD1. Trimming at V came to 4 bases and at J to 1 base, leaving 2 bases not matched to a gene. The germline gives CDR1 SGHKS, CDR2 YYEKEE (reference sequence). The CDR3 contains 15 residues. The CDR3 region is CASSQDRGNTGELFF. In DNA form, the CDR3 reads TGTGCCAGCAGCCAGGACAGGGGGAACACCGGGGAGCTGTTTTTT. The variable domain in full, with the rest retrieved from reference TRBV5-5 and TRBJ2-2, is DAGVTQSPTHLIKTRGQQVTLRCSPISGHKSVSWYQQVLGQGPQFIFQYYEKEERGRGNFPDRFSARQFPNYSSELNVNALLLGDSALYLCASSQDRGNTGELFFGEGSRLTVL.

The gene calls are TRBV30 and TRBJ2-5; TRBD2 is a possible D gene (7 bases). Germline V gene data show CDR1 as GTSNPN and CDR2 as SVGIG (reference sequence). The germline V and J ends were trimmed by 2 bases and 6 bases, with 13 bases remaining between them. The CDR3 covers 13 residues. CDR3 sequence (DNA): TGTGCCTGGAGTCTCGGGGGGCCCAAGACCCAGTACTTC. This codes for CAWSLGGPKTQYF.

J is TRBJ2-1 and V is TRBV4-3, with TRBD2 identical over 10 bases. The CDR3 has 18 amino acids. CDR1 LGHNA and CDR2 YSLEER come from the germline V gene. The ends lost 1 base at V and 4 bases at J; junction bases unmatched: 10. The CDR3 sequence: CASSQATYGLAEYNEQFF. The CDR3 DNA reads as TGCGCCAGCAGCCAAGCAACGTATGGACTAGCGGAGTACAATGAGCAGTTCTTC.